The T cell receptor (beta chain) under discussion was sequenced for a study of T cell changes during pregnancy in multiple sclerosis (dated by TCRdb to between 2018 and 2020). For context, the study as a whole: Changes in the T cell repertoire over the course of pregnancy were examined in this study in women with multiple sclerosis.

Trimming removed 6 bases from V and 6 bases from J, leaving 14 bases between the germline ends. The germline V gene encodes CDR1 MNHEY and CDR2 SVGAGI. Counted from cysteine to phenylalanine, this CDR3 has 13 amino acids. The retained sequence is limited to the CDR3, 39 bases, with the frame set at the first base. Regarding this clone: The antigen it recognizes is unknown. Base qualities are not recorded, but no much larger clone differs from it by a single base.

Library creation used the immunoSEQ multiplex PCR assay. TCRdb obtained this table from immuneACCESS and retained in-frame rearrangements with V and J assigned. These tables miss some clones; where compared with another copy, unresolved V genes account for less than half of the shortfall, and the remainder is unexplained. The sample data list more than 55,000 clones, and 91% of these were observed just once. In total, the top ten clones hold 2.2% of the sample. This clonotype originated in a female donor in good health, enrolled as a control in a pregnancy study. The sequences come from peripheral blood, collected in the third trimester of pregnancy. The chain employs TRBV6-5 and TRBJ1-1; the best D guess is TRBD1, with 6 bases matching. The base sequence is TGTGCCAGCAGACGCAGGGGAATTTCTGAAGCTTTCTTT. Its translation reads: CASRRRGISEAFF.